The present entry profiles one T cell receptor beta chain with its context. What it recognizes is unknown. These data belong to a study of T cell responses to AZD1222 COVID-19 vaccine. Trimming took off 2 bases at V and 6 bases at J, with 16 bases between the two ends. The CDR3 is 15 amino acids. The germline V gene encodes CDR1 MNHNS and CDR2 SASEGT. TCRdb's copy holds only in-frame clones and misses some; the assay was immunoSEQ multiplex PCR. Altogether more than 90,000 clones are present, about 88% being singletons, with the ten largest covering 15% to 20%. General study findings and limits: After the peak T cell response, and only then, were repertoires sampled. White British ancestry dominated among donors, who included more females, and clonal diversity was possibly underestimated. Baseline seropositivity characterized only a handful of AZD1222 recipients.

Here the sequenced sample was peripheral blood, taken on day 0 of AZD1222 vaccination. The source is an adult in good health. The V call is TRBV6-1, the J call TRBJ1-1; D is uncertain. The CDR3, as DNA: TGTGCCAGCAGTGAAATGGGCAGCCTAACGGCTGAAGCTTTCTTT. Translating gives CASSEMGSLTAEAFF.